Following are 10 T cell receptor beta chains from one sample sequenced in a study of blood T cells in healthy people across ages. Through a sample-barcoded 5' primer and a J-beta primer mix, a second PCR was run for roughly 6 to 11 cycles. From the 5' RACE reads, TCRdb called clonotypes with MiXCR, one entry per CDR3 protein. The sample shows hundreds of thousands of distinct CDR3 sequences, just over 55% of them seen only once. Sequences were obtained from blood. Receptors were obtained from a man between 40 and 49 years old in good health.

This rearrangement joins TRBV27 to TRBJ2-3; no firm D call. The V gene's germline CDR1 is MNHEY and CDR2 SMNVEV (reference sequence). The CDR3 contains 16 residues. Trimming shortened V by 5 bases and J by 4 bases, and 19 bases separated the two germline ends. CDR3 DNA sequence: TGTGCCAGCAGTAGGATAATGAGAGCAAACGCAGATACGCAGTATTTT. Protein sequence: CASSRIMRANADTQYF.

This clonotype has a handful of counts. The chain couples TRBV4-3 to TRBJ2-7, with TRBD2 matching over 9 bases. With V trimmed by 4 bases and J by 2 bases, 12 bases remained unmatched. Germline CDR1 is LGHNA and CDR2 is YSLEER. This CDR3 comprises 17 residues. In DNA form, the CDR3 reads TGCGCCAGCAGCCGCACGTATTCGGCGGGAGGGCCCTACGAGCAGTACTTC. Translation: CASSRTYSAGGPYEQYF.

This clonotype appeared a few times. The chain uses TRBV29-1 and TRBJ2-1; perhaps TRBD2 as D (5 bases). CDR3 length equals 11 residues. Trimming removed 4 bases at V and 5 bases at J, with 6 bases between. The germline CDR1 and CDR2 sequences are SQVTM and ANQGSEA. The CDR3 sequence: CSVGGNNEQFF. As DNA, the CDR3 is TGCAGCGTTGGAGGGAACAATGAGCAGTTCTTC.

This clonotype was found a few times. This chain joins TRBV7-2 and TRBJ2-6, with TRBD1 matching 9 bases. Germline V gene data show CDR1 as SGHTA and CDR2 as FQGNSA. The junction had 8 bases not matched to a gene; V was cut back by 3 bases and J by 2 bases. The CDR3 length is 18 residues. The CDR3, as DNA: TGTGCCAGCAGCTTGACCGGGACAGGGCCCGCTGGGGCCAACGTCCTGACTTTC. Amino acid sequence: CASSLTGTGPAGANVLTF.

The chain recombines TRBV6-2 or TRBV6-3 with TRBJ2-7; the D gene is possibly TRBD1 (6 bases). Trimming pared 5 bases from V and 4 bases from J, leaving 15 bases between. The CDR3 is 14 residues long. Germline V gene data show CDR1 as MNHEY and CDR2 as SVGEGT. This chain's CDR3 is CASSATGLAYEQYF. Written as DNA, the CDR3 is TGTGCCAGCAGTGCTACAGGGTTGGCTTACGAGCAGTACTTC.

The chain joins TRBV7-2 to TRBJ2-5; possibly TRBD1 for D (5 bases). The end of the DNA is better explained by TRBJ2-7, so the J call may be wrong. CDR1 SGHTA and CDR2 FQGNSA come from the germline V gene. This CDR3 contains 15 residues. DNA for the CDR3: TGTGCCAGCAGCTTAGTCCAGGGTAGCCCCTACGAGCAGTACTTC. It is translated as CASSLVQGSPYEQYF.

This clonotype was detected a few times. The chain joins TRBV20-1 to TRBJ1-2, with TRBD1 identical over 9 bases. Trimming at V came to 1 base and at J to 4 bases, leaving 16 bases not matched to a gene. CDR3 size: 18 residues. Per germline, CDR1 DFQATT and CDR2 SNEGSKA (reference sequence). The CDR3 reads CSARVPDRGMRLSYGYTF. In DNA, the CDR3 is TGCAGTGCTAGAGTTCCGGACAGGGGTATGCGTCTTAGCTATGGCTACACCTTC.

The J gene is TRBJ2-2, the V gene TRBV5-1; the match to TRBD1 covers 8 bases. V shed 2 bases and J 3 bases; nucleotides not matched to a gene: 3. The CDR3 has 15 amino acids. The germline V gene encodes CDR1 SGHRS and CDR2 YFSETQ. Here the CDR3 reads CASSLSGGYTGELFF. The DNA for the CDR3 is TGCGCCAGCAGCTTATCAGGGGGCTACACCGGGGAGCTGTTTTTT.

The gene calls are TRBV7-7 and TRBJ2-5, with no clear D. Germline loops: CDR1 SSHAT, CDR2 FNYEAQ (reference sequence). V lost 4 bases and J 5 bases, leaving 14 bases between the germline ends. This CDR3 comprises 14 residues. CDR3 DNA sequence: TGTGCCAGCAGCTACCTGACTGGTATGGAGACCCAGTACTTC. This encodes CASSYLTGMETQYF.

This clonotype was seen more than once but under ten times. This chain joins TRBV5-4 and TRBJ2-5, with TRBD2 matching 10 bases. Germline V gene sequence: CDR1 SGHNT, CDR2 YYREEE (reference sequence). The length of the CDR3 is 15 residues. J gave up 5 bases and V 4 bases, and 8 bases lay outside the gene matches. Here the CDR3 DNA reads TGTGCCAGCAGCCACCCTAGCGGGAGTGTTGAGACCCAGTACTTC. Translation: CASSHPSGSVETQYF.